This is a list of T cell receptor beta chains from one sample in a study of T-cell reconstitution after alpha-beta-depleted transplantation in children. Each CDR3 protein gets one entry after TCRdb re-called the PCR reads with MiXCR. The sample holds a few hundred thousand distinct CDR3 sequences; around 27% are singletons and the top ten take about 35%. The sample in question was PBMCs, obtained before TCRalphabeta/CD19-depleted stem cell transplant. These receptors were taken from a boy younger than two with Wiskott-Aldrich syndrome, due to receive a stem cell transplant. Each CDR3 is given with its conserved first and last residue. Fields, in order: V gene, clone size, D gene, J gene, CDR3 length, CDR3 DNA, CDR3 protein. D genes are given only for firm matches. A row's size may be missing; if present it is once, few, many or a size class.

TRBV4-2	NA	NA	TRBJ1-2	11	TGTGCCAGCAGATCGGGAGTTGGCTACACCTTC	CASRSGVGYTF
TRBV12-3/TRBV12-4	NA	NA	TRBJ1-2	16	TGTGCCAGCAGTAAGGGGATTGCTCGATCTAACTATGGCTACACCTTC	CASSKGIARSNYGYTF
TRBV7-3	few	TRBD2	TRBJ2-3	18	TGTGCCAGCAGCTTAACCCCCCGGGTGGGAGGGTACACAGATACGCAGTATTTT	CASSLTPRVGGYTDTQYF
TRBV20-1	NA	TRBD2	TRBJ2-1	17	TGCAGTGCTAGAGTTTCTAGCGGGTCAAGCTCCTACAATGAGCAGTTCTTC	CSARVSSGSSSYNEQFF
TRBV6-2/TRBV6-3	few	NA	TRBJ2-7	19	TGTGCCAGCAGCCTGGAAACCATGGGCCTTGGACAGATATCCTACGAGCAGTACTTC	CASSLETMGLGQISYEQYF
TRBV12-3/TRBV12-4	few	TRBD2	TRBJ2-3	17	TGTGCCAGCAGTTTATGGACTAGCGGGACTAGCACAGATACGCAGTATTTT	CASSLWTSGTSTDTQYF
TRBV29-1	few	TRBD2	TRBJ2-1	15	TGCAGCGTTGTAGGCCGGGAGGGGAGCTACAATGAGCAGTTCTTC	CSVVGREGSYNEQFF
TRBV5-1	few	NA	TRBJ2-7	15	TGCGCCAGCAGCTTGGCAAGGCAGAGCTCCTACGAGCAGTACTTC	CASSLARQSSYEQYF
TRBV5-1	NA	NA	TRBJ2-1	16	TGCGCCAGCAGCTTGAGGAGCAGAAGCTCCTACAATGAGCAGTTCTTC	CASSLRSRSSYNEQFF
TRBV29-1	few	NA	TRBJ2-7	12	TGCAGCGTTTATAGGGGGGGCTACGAGCAGTACTTC	CSVYRGGYEQYF
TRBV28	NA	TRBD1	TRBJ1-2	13	TGTGCCAGCAGACCCGGCGGGACAGTTGGCTACACCTTC	CASRPGGTVGYTF
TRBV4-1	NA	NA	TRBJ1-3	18	TGCGCCAGCAGCCAAGGTTGGACAGCCCGGCTTTCTGGAAACACCATATATTTT	CASSQGWTARLSGNTIYF
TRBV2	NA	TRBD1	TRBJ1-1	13	TGTGCCAGCAGTGAACAGGGGGCCGCTGAAGCTTTCTTT	CASSEQGAAEAFF
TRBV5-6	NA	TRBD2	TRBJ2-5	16	TGTGCCAGCAGCTTGTCCGGACTAGGAGGAAAAGAGACCCAGTACTTC	CASSLSGLGGKETQYF
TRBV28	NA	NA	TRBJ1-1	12	TGTGCCACCCTCCAAGTGACGCGCGAAGCTTTCTTT	CATLQVTREAFF
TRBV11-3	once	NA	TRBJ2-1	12	TGTGCCAGCAGTGAACGTGACAATGAGCAGTTCTTC	CASSERDNEQFF
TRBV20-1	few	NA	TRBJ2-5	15	TGCAGTGCTAAGGGGGGAGTCCTCGTCCAAGAGACCCAGTACTTC	CSAKGGVLVQETQYF
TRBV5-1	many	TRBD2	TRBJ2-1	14	TGCGCCAGCTCGCCGGGACTAGCATCAAATGAGCAGTTCTTC	CASSPGLASNEQFF
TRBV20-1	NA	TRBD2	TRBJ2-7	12	TGCAGTGGTGCGGGAGGACCCTACGAGCAGTACTTC	CSGAGGPYEQYF
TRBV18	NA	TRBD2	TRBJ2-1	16	TGTGCCAGCAGACGACTAGCGGGTATCTTGGGGGATGAGCAGTTCTTC	CASRRLAGILGDEQFF
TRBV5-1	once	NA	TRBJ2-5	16	TGCGCCAGCAGCCTGCTTGGGACAACTAGACAAGAGACCCAGTACTTC	CASSLLGTTRQETQYF
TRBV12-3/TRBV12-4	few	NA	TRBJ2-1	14	TGTGCCAGCACATCCGGTTTCTCCTACAATGAGCAGTTCTTC	CASTSGFSYNEQFF
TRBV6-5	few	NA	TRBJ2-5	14	TGTGCCAGCAGTTACGTGGCGGGCCAAGAGACCCAGTACTTC	CASSYVAGQETQYF
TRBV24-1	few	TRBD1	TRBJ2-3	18	TGTGCCACCAGTGATTTAGGAGGGGGACAGGGGGACACAGATACGCAGTATTTT	CATSDLGGGQGDTDTQYF
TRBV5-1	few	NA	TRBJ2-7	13	TGCGCCAGCAGCTTGGGGATTGCCAACGAGCAGTACTTC	CASSLGIANEQYF
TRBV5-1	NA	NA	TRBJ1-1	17	TGCGCCAGCAGCTTGGTTGGGGGCGCCTGGGTGAACACTGAAGCTTTCTTT	CASSLVGGAWVNTEAFF
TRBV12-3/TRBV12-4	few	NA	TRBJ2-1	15	TGTGCCAGCATCCCCAGCGGTAGCTCCTACAATGAGCAGTTCTTC	CASIPSGSSYNEQFF
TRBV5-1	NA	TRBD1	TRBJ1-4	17	TGCGCCAGCAGCCGGACAGGAACGAAACGCCATAATGAAAAACTGTTTTTT	CASSRTGTKRHNEKLFF
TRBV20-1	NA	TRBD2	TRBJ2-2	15	TGCAGTGCGTCAAGACTAGCGGGAGTTACCGGGGAGCTGTTTTTT	CSASRLAGVTGELFF
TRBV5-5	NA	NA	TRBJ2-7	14	TGTGCCAGCAGCCCGCAGGGCCTCTCCTACGAGCAGTACTTC	CASSPQGLSYEQYF
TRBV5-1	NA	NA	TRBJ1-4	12	TGCGCCAGCAGCTTCAGGAATGAAAAACTGTTTTTT	CASSFRNEKLFF
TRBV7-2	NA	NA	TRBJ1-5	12	TGTGCCAGCAGCTTAGGACCAATGGCCCAGCATTTT	CASSLGPMAQHF
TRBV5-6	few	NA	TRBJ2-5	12	TGTGCCAGCAGCTTATCACCAGAGACCCAGTACTTC	CASSLSPETQYF
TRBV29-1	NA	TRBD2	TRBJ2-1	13	TGCAGCGTAAGCGGGAGGGCCAGGAATGAGCAGTTCTTC	CSVSGRARNEQFF